The T cell receptor beta chain under discussion was sequenced for a study of T cells in Graves' hyperthyroidism and ophthalmopathy. RNA transcripts served as the template for amplifying TCR beta CDR3 regions. Primed by the HTBI set, a first-round RT-PCR was run on the TCR CDR3. Each CDR3 protein gets one entry after TCRdb re-called the multiplex PCR reads with MiXCR. Among around 600,000 distinct CDR3 sequences listed, around 15% were seen once. Broader study findings: Blood also contained most expanded thyroid clonotypes above 0.001.

V dropped 4 bases and J dropped 5; count of bases not matched to a gene: 7. CDR3 length: 15 residues. CDR1 and CDR2 (germline): PRHDT, FYEKMQ (reference sequence). This clonotype was counted at least ten times. Its target is not known. Sequenced input: blood. The chain couples TRBV13 to TRBJ2-7, with 11 bases matching TRBD2. The clonotype comes from a woman aged 50 to 60 with Graves' ophthalmopathy. The CDR3 DNA reads as TGTGCCAGCAGCTCCCCCGGGACTAGCGGCCACGAGCAGTACTTC. Translated, it gives CASSSPGTSGHEQYF.